The sequence of this T cell receptor beta chain was determined in a study of CD8 T cells in ankylosing spondylitis. Study-wide results and caveats: Blood from ankylosing spondylitis patients appeared to carry a characteristic roughly eight-variant TCR beta motif. Significant enrichment of disease-linked clones was reportedly seen in matched ankylosing spondylitis synovial fluid.

This clonotype was counted between two and nine times. Antigen specificity is unknown. The CDR3 contains 14 residues. Germline assignment: CDR1 DFQATT and CDR2 SNEGSKA (reference sequence). V shed 5 bases and J shed 7 bases, with 17 bases lying between them. TCRdb re-analysed the 5' RACE reads in MiXCR, keeping a single row per CDR3 protein. The sample consists of about 340,000 distinct CDR3 sequences, less than 10% of them appearing once. The genes are TRBV20-1 and TRBJ2-2; D is possibly TRBD2 (7 bases). Sequencing input: blood, either unsorted or a sorted T cell fraction (not recorded which). This receptor was identified in a male donor with ankylosing spondylitis. The CDR3 is CSALALRGGGELFF. CDR3 DNA: TGCAGTGCTCTGGCTTTGAGGGGGGGCGGGGAGCTGTTTTTT.